Here is one T cell receptor (beta chain) with its context. The antigen is undetermined. The CDR3 consists of 16 residues. V dropped 3 bases and J dropped 6; count of bases not matched to a gene: 6. Germline CDR1 and CDR2: SGHTA and FQGNSA. This sample was included in a study of beta chain features in type 1 diabetes. Regarding the study as a whole: Type 1 diabetes patients had TCRB CDR3s that were shorter (moderately but significantly so) in all four CD4+ subsets. Any role of HLA type in TCRB rearrangement remained unresolved here. Across patients, naive, central memory and Treg TCRB repertoires exhibited apparently greater similarity than was observed across healthy donors.

The investigators reverse transcribed all of the isolated RNA, so they sequenced expressed TCRB transcripts. Approximately 3.5 million reads, on average, came from each naive, central memory and regulatory T cell sample. Only in-frame clones appear in the TCRdb table, and some are missing; sequencing was by immunoSEQ multiplex PCR. The sample lists about 160,000 clones, roughly 8% seen once, with approximately 0.56% in the top ten. This receptor was identified in a woman between 18 and 30 years old with type 1 diabetes. The specimen sequenced was central memory CD4+ T cells from blood. The V call is TRBV7-2, the J call TRBJ1-6; TRBD1 matches 9 bases. The CDR3 loop reads CASSLIGQGRNSPLHF. In DNA, the CDR3 is TGTGCCAGCAGCTTGATAGGACAGGGGCGTAATTCACCCCTCCACTTT.